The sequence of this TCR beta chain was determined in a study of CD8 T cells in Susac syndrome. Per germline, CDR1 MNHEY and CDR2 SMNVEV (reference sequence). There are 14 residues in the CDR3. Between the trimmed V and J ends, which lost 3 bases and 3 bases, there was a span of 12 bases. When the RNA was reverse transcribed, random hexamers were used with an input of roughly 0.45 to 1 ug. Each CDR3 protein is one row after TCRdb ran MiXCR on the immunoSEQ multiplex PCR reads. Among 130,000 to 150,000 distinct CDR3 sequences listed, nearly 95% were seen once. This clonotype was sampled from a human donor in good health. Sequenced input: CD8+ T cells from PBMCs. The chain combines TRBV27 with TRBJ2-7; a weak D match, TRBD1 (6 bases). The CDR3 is CASSFGTSSYEQYF. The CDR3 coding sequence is TGTGCCAGCAGTTTCGGGACATCCAGCTACGAGCAGTACTTC.